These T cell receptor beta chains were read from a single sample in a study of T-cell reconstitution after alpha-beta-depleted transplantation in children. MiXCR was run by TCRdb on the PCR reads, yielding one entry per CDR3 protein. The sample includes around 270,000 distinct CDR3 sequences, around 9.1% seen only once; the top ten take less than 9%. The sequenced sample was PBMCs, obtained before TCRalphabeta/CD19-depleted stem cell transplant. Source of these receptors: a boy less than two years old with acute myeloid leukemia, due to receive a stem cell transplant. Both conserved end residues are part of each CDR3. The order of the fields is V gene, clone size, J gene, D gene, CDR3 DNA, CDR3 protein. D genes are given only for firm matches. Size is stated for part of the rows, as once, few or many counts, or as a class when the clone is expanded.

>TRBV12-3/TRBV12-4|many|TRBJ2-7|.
TGTGCCAGCAGTTTAGATATGGGCTACGAGCAGTACTTC
CASSLDMGYEQYF
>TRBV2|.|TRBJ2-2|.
TGTGCCAGCAGTGACGGGAGGGGGCTGTACACCGGGGAGCTGTTTTTT
CASSDGRGLYTGELFF
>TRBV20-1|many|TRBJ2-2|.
TGCAGTGCTAGTAGGTCGAACACCGGGGAGCTGTTTTTT
CSASRSNTGELFF
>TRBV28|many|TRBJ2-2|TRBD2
TGTGCCAGCAGTCTCGGACTAGCGGGAGTCGTCAGCGGGGAGCTGTTTTTT
CASSLGLAGVVSGELFF
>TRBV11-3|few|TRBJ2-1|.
TGTGCCAGCAGCTACCTACGCGATGAGCAGTTCTTC
CASSYLRDEQFF
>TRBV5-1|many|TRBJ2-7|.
TGCGCCAGCAGCGAGGGGGTTTCCCACGAGCAGTACTTC
CASSEGVSHEQYF
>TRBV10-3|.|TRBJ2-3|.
TGTGCCATCAGTGTTAATGCCGCAGATACGCAGTATTTT
CAISVNAADTQYF
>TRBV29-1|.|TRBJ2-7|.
TGCAGCGTTTCCGGCAGGGGGGCCACCTACGAGCAGTACTTC
CSVSGRGATYEQYF
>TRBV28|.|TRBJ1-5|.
TGTGCCAGCAGCTCCTCCGTGGAGCCCCAGCATTTT
CASSSSVEPQHF
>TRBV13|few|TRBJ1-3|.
TGTGCCAGCCAGGGGAGCTCTGGAAACACCATATATTTT
CASQGSSGNTIYF
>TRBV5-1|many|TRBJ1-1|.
TGCGCCAGCAGCCCGGGACGGTCTAACACTGAAGCTTTCTTT
CASSPGRSNTEAFF
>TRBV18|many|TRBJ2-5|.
TGTGCCAGCTCACCGATACAGGTTCAAGAGACCCAGTACTTC
CASSPIQVQETQYF
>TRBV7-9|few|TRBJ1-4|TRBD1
TGTGCCAGCAGCTTTGGGACAGGGGGCAGTGAAAAACTGTTTTTT
CASSFGTGGSEKLFF
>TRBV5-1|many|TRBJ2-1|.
TGCGCCAGCAGCTTGGTACTAGACGTTTCCTACAATGAGCAGTTCTTC
CASSLVLDVSYNEQFF
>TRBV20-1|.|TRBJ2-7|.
TGCAGTGCGGCGGTAGCCTACGAGCAGTACTTC
CSAAVAYEQYF
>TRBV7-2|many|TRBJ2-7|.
TGTGCCAGCAGCCCAGTCCAGGGGCTCCATTTGTACGAGCAGTACTTC
CASSPVQGLHLYEQYF
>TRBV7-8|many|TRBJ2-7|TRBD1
TGTGCCAGCAGCTTAGGTCTACAGGGGAAGGCCTACGAGCAGTACTTC
CASSLGLQGKAYEQYF
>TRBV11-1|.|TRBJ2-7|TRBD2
TGTGCCAGCAGCCCGCATCCAGGGGTAGCGGGGACCTACGAGCAGTACTTC
CASSPHPGVAGTYEQYF
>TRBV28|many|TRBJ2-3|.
TGTGCCAGCAGTTTTGGGGAGGGGGCAACAGATACGCAGTATTTT
CASSFGEGATDTQYF
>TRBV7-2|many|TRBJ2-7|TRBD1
TGTGCCAGCAGCCTAACTCAGGGGGTCAACGAGCAGTACTTC
CASSLTQGVNEQYF
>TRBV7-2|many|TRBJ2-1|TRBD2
TGTGCCAGCGTCCTAGCGGGCTACAATGAGCAGTTCTTC
CASVLAGYNEQFF
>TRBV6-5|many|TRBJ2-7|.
TGTGCCAGCAGTTCTCAGGGAAACTACGAGCAGTACTTC
CASSSQGNYEQYF
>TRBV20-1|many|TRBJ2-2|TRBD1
TGCAGTGCTAGAGTACCGGGACAGTCGAACACCGGGGAGCTGTTTTTT
CSARVPGQSNTGELFF
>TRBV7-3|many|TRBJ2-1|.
TGTGCCAGCAGCCCGAACTATGGTGGCAGTGAGCAGTTCTTC
CASSPNYGGSEQFF
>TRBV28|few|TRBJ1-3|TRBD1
TGTGCCAGCGCCTTGGCTCGACAGGGTGGAAACACCATATATTTT
CASALARQGGNTIYF
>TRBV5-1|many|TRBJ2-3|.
TGCGCCAGCGGATTTCAACAGGGCAGCACAGATACGCAGTATTTT
CASGFQQGSTDTQYF
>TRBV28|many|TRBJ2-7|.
TGTGCCAGCAGTCCCGCCGCCGAGCAGTACTTC
CASSPAAEQYF
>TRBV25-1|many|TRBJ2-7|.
TGTGCCAGCAGTGAAGGGCGGCACCCTAGTCTCTACGAGCAGTACTTC
CASSEGRHPSLYEQYF
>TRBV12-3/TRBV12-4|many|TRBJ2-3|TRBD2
TGTGCCAGCAGCCTGGGACTAGCGGGGGCCAGGGATACGCAGTATTTT
CASSLGLAGARDTQYF
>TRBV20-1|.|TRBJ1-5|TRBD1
TGCAGTGCCACCCGAGGACAGGGCCCAGGCTTGTCCCAGCATTTT
CSATRGQGPGLSQHF
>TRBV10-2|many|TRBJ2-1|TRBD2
TGCGCCAGCAGTGAAGGACTAGTAGCGGCTGGGGGGTTCTTC
CASSEGLVAAGGFF
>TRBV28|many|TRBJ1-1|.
TGTGCCAGCAGTTTCCGCCGACTGGTATCGGCTTTCTTT
CASSFRRLVSAFF
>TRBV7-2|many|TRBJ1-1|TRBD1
TGTGCCAGCAGCTTAGCGAGACAGGGGGCTATGAACACTGAAGCTTTCTTT
CASSLARQGAMNTEAFF
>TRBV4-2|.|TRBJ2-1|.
TGTGCCAGCAGCCAAGAAAGGGCTGACAATGAGCAGTTCTTC
CASSQERADNEQFF
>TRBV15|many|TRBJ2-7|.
TGTGCCACCAGCAGAGAAGGGACAAGGGCATCCTACGAGCAGTACTTC
CATSREGTRASYEQYF
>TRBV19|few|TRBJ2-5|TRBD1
TGTGCCAGTAGTATAGAGGACAGGGGAGAGACCCAGTACTTC
CASSIEDRGETQYF
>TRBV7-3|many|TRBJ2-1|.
TGTGCCAGCAGCTTCACAGCGGTAGGGAGGAATGAGCAGTTCTTC
CASSFTAVGRNEQFF
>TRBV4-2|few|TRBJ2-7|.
TGTGCCAGCAGCCAAGAGTCCGCGCACTTTTACGAGCAGTACTTC
CASSQESAHFYEQYF
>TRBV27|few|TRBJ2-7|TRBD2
TGTGCCAGCAGTCGTCGTAGCGGGAGGGGCTACGAGCAGTACTTC
CASSRRSGRGYEQYF
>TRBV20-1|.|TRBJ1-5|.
TGCAGTGCTCTGGGGGGGACCAATCAGCCCCAGCATTTT
CSALGGTNQPQHF
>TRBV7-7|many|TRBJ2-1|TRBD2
TGTGCCAGCAGCTTAGGTAGCGGGAGGGCCCATGAGCAGTTCTTC
CASSLGSGRAHEQFF
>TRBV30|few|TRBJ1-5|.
TGTGCCTGGAGTGGACAGCCTAATCAGCCCCAGCATTTT
CAWSGQPNQPQHF
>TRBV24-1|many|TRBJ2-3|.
TGTGCCACCAGTGATGACCGGGACGGAGGCACAGATACGCAGTATTTT
CATSDDRDGGTDTQYF
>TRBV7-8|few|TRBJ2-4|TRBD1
TGTGCCAGCAGCCGTATTGACAGGGGGAACATTCAGTACTTC
CASSRIDRGNIQYF
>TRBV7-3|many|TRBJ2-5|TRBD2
TGTGCCAGCAGCTTAACCGGGGGGGGGCCCCCAGAGACCCAGTACTTC
CASSLTGGGPPETQYF
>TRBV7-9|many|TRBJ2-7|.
TGTGCCAGCAGCTTAATGCCCTGGGGGCAGGGCCAGTACGAGCAGTACTTC
CASSLMPWGQGQYEQYF
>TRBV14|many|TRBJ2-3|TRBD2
TGTGCCAGCAGCCAAGATTCTAGCGGACGCACAGATACGCAGTATTTT
CASSQDSSGRTDTQYF
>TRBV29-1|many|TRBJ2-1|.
TGCAGCGTTGAAATCCAAGTCGGGAATGAGCAGTTCTTC
CSVEIQVGNEQFF
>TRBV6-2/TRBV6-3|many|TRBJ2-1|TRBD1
TGTGCCAGCAGTTACTCGAGGGGGCTAGGGGGGCAGTTCTTC
CASSYSRGLGGQFF
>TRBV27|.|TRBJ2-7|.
TGTGCCAGCAGTTTTTTATCGGGCCACGAGCAGTACTTC
CASSFLSGHEQYF